These 30 T cell receptor beta chains share one sample of origin, sequenced in a study of siplizumab effects on memory and regulatory T cells. Sequencing was performed with immunoSEQ multiplex PCR; in TCRdb, only in-frame clones are kept and a portion is missing. The sample gives about 87,000 clones, approximately 93% of which show up once; 0.3% is in the top ten. The specimen was non-Treg CD4+ T cells sorted from blood. These receptors were obtained from a human donor in good health.

This clone was recorded only once. The chain employs TRBV2 and TRBJ1-1; 7 nucleotides align to TRBD1. The J segment lost 5 bases and the V segment lost 10 bases, leaving 10 bases of the junction unmatched. The CDR3 extends over 13 amino acids. Germline CDR1 SNHLY, CDR2 FYNNEI. This CDR3 reads CATAKQGNTEAFF. In nucleotides, the CDR3 is TGTGCCACCGCCAAACAGGGGAATACTGAAGCTTTCTTT.

The rearrangement links TRBV4-1 to TRBJ1-2; possible D gene TRBD1, 5 bases. Germline V gene data show CDR1 as MGHRA and CDR2 as YSYEKL. The CDR3 runs to 18 residues. V was cut by 2 bases and J by 4 bases, with 23 bases left in between. The CDR3 loop is CASSQRVAGIATGYGYTF. The CDR3 DNA is TGCGCCAGCAGCCAAAGGGTGGCAGGCATAGCTACAGGCTATGGCTACACCTTC.

This chain uses TRBV11-3 with TRBJ2-5; D not certain. Trimming stripped 4 bases from V and 2 bases from J, with 2 bases between. CDR3 size: 11 residues. Germline values: CDR1 SGHNT, CDR2 YENEEA. This CDR3 reads CASSSQETQYF. As DNA, the CDR3 is TGTGCCAGCAGCTCACAAGAGACCCAGTACTTC.

This clone was observed a single time. V and J are TRBV9 and TRBJ2-7, with 9 bases that match TRBD2. V shed 3 bases and J 2 bases; nucleotides not matched to a gene: 9. Germline assignment: CDR1 SGDLS and CDR2 YYNGEE. The CDR3 totals 16 residues. CDR3 residues: CASSASGLAGTYEQYF. DNA for the CDR3: TGTGCCAGCAGCGCATCGGGGCTAGCGGGGACCTACGAGCAGTACTTC.

The chain has TRBV5-4 and TRBJ2-7; possibly TRBD1 for D (6 bases). With 5 bases removed from V and 0 bases from J, the gap between germline ends came to 15 bases. This CDR3 comprises 15 residues. Germline V gene lookup returns CDR1 SGHNT and CDR2 YYREEE (reference sequence). CDR3 amino acids: CASSRPGQDSYEQYF. CDR3 bases: TGTGCCAGCAGTCGCCCGGGACAAGACTCCTACGAGCAGTACTTC.

This chain connects TRBV19 to TRBJ2-1; D might be TRBD1 or TRBD2, each matching 5 bases. V was trimmed by 5 bases and J by 5 bases, leaving 16 bases between them. The V gene's germline CDR1 is LNHDA and CDR2 SQIVND (reference sequence). CDR3 length: 15 amino acids. For the CDR3, the DNA is TGTGCCAGTAGTCCGGGACCGACGTACAACAATGAGCAGTTCTTC. Protein sequence: CASSPGPTYNNEQFF.

CDR3 protein: CSGAGHMNTEAFF. In DNA, the CDR3 is TGCAGCGGGGCCGGACACATGAACACTGAAGCTTTCTTT. This chain connects TRBV29-1 to TRBJ1-1; a possible D gene is TRBD1 (5 bases). This CDR3 comprises 13 residues. The germline CDR1 and CDR2 sequences are SQVTM and ANQGSEA. V dropped 7 bases and J dropped 0 bases, with 12 bases sitting between them.

This chain joins TRBV30 and TRBJ1-3, with 7 bases lining up with TRBD1. With V trimmed by 1 base and J by 0 bases, 6 bases remained unmatched. Germline values: CDR1 GTSNPN, CDR2 SVGIG (reference sequence). The CDR3 extends over 16 amino acids. The CDR3, as DNA: TGTGCCTGGAGTGAGGGACAGCCCAACTCTGGAAACACCATATATTTT. It specifies CAWSEGQPNSGNTIYF. Based on the CDR3 plus reference TRBV30 and TRBJ1-3, the full variable domain is SQTIHQWPATLVQPVGSPLSLECTVEGTSNPNLYWYRQAAGRGLQLLFYSVGIGQISSEVPQNLSASRPQDRQFILSSKKLLLSDSGFYLCAWSEGQPNSGNTIYFGEGSWLTVV.

The rearrangement joins TRBV11-3 to TRBJ2-3; D not resolved. Germline V gene sequence: CDR1 SGHNT, CDR2 YENEEA. The germline V and J ends were trimmed by 5 bases and 4 bases, with 10 bases remaining between them. This CDR3 spans 13 amino acids. This CDR3 reads CASSLYVSDTQYF. The CDR3 DNA reads as TGTGCCAGCAGCCTTTACGTTTCAGATACGCAGTATTTT.

V is TRBV9 and J is TRBJ2-7, with TRBD1 matching over 8 bases. CDR3 size: 14 residues. Germline CDR1 SGDLS, CDR2 YYNGEE. With 4 bases clipped from V and 4 bases from J, the junction kept 7 bases outside the gene matches. CDR3: CASSMAGGQYEQYF. The CDR3 region has the DNA TGTGCCAGCAGCATGGCAGGGGGCCAATACGAGCAGTACTTC. Using reference TRBV9 and TRBJ2-7 for the parts outside the CDR3, the full variable domain is DSGVTQTPKHLITATGQRVTLRCSPRSGDLSVYWYQQSLDQGLQFLIQYYNGEERAKGNILERFSAQQFPDLHSELNLSSLELGDSALYFCASSMAGGQYEQYFGPGTRLTVT.

The rearrangement links TRBV2 to TRBJ1-2; perhaps TRBD1 as D (5 bases). V dropped 5 bases and J dropped 4 bases, with 11 bases sitting between them. This CDR3 is 13 amino acids long. Germline CDR1 and CDR2: SNHLY and FYNNEI. The CDR3 reads CASSKKRGYGYTF. The CDR3 DNA reads TGTGCCAGCAGTAAAAAAAGGGGCTATGGCTACACCTTC.

The gene calls are TRBV2 and TRBJ2-3; the D gene is possibly TRBD2 (6 bases). The germline V gene has CDR1 SNHLY and CDR2 FYNNEI. The CDR3 length is 14 residues. V lost 0 bases to trimming and J lost 9 bases, with 13 bases between them. The CDR3 coding sequence is TGTGCCAGCAGTGAAGCTGGGCCTGGGGGGACGCAGTATTTT. Translated: CASSEAGPGGTQYF. Supplemented by reference TRBV2 and TRBJ2-3, the full variable domain reads EPEVTQTPSHQVTQMGQEVILRCVPISNHLYFYWYRQILGQKVEFLVSFYNNEISEKSEIFDDQFSVERPDGSNFTLKIRSTKLEDSAMYFCASSEAGPGGTQYFGPGTRLTVL.

The chain has TRBV10-3 and TRBJ1-1; 7 nucleotides line up with TRBD1. Germline V gene lookup returns CDR1 ENHRY and CDR2 SYGVKD. The CDR3 totals 13 residues. V lost 7 bases, J lost 4 bases, and 6 bases stayed unmatched. The CDR3 nucleotides are TGTGCCATCACGACCCACAGGGGCACTGAAGCTTTCTTT. Protein product: CAITTHRGTEAFF.

The V and J genes are TRBV9 and TRBJ1-3; TRBD1 is a possible D gene (5 bases). CDR3 length: 17 residues. Trimming took off 3 bases at V and 1 base at J, with 17 bases between the two ends. Germline CDR1 reads SGDLS; CDR2 reads YYNGEE. DNA of the CDR3: TGTGCCAGCAGCGACGGACATAGTTTTCTTTCTGGAAACACCATATATTTT. Its translation: CASSDGHSFLSGNTIYF.

The CDR3 is CASRAGVWAYNEQFF. CDR3 bases: TGTGCCAGCAGGGCAGGGGTTTGGGCTTACAATGAGCAGTTCTTC. This rearrangement joins TRBV2 to TRBJ2-1, with D perhaps TRBD1 (6 bases). The V gene's germline CDR1 is SNHLY and CDR2 FYNNEI. The length of the CDR3 is 15 residues. V was pared by 6 bases and J by 4 bases, with 16 bases between. The full variable domain, its missing parts supplied by reference TRBV2 and TRBJ2-1, is EPEVTQTPSHQVTQMGQEVILRCVPISNHLYFYWYRQILGQKVEFLVSFYNNEISEKSEIFDDQFSVERPDGSNFTLKIRSTKLEDSAMYFCASRAGVWAYNEQFFGPGTRLTVL.

J is TRBJ1-4 and V is TRBV11-2; unclear D gene. Germline values: CDR1 SGHAT, CDR2 FQNNGV. This CDR3 contains 14 residues. The V gene lost 5 bases and the J gene lost 4 bases, with 11 bases spanning the gap. The CDR3 region is CASSNPLINEKLFF. CDR3 DNA: TGTGCCAGCAGCAACCCTTTGATTAATGAAAAACTGTTTTTT.

The V call is TRBV7-9, the J call TRBJ1-1; 10 bases map to TRBD1. Germline CDR1 is SEHNR and CDR2 is FQNEAQ (reference sequence). With V trimmed by 5 bases and J by 3 bases, 9 bases remained unmatched. The CDR3 has 16 residues. The CDR3: CASSLRDRGEHTEAFF. CDR3 DNA: TGTGCCAGCAGCCTCCGGGACAGGGGAGAACACACTGAAGCTTTCTTT.

This clone was observed once. This rearrangement joins TRBV30 to TRBJ2-1, with a possible D match to TRBD2 (6 bases). The CDR3 runs to 12 residues. V dropped 8 bases and J dropped 4 bases, with 12 bases sitting between them. The germline gives CDR1 GTSNPN, CDR2 SVGIG (reference sequence). CDR3 DNA sequence: TGTGCCGCGTTGGGGGGTTACAATGAGCAGTTCTTC. The encoded protein is CAALGGYNEQFF.

V gene TRBV30 combines with J gene TRBJ1-2; D remains ambiguous. Trimming cost V 1 base and J 0 bases, with 15 bases left between them. The length of the CDR3 is 16 residues. Germline V gene sequence: CDR1 GTSNPN, CDR2 SVGIG (reference sequence). The CDR3 bases are TGTGCCTGGAGTGGGATTGGTATGGGGACTAACTATGGCTACACCTTC. Translating gives CAWSGIGMGTNYGYTF.

CDR3 amino acids: CASSRGGGVVNEKLFF. The CDR3 DNA is TGCGCCAGCAGCCGCGGCGGAGGGGTTGTTAATGAAAAACTGTTTTTT. V is TRBV4-1 and J is TRBJ1-4, with D maybe TRBD1 (5 bases). The CDR3 runs 16 residues. Germline CDR1 is MGHRA and CDR2 is YSYEKL. V was pared by 4 bases and J by 4 bases, with 16 bases between.

The chain joins TRBV4-1 to TRBJ2-1; D possibly corresponds to TRBD2 (6 bases). The CDR3 spans 17 residues. The germline V gene has CDR1 MGHRA and CDR2 YSYEKL. V was pared by 0 bases and J by 0 bases, with 12 bases between. The CDR3 bases are TGCGCCAGCAGCCAAGATTGGGACTCCCGCTCCTACAATGAGCAGTTCTTC. Protein product: CASSQDWDSRSYNEQFF.

This clone was recorded only once. The chain links TRBV10-3 to TRBJ1-3, with D possibly TRBD1 on 6 matching bases. CDR3 length equals 13 residues. Trimming cost V 5 bases and J 1 base, with 6 bases left between them. Germline V gene data show CDR1 as ENHRY and CDR2 as SYGVKD. The CDR3 loop is CAISTGSGNTIYF. In DNA form, the CDR3 reads TGTGCCATCAGTACAGGGTCTGGAAACACCATATATTTT.

This chain joins TRBV19 and TRBJ2-7, with 10 nucleotides matching TRBD2. The CDR3 is 15 amino acids. CDR1 and CDR2 (germline): LNHDA, SQIVND (reference sequence). J lost 1 base, V lost 7 bases, and 7 bases had no gene match. The DNA of the CDR3 is TGTGCCAGTACCCCTAGCGGGAGAGGATCCTACGAGCAGTACTTC. Encoded protein: CASTPSGRGSYEQYF.

The chain recombines TRBV5-6 with TRBJ2-5; the D gene could be TRBD1 or TRBD2 (5 bases each). The length of the CDR3 is 12 residues. Trimming pared 2 bases from V and 7 bases from J, leaving 9 bases between. CDR1 and CDR2 (germline): SGHDT, YYEEEE. The CDR3, as DNA: TGTGCCAGCAGCTTTGCTGGGGGGACCCAGTACTTC. Translation: CASSFAGGTQYF.

J is TRBJ2-3 and V is TRBV7-2, with 10 bases that match TRBD1. This CDR3 region has 15 residues. V shed 5 bases, J shed 6 bases, and the junction held 8 bases outside the gene matches. CDR1 is SGHTA, CDR2 FQGNSA, per germline. For the CDR3, the DNA is TGTGCCAGCAGCCCGACAGGGGGCGGTTCTGATACGCAGTATTTT. Translated, it gives CASSPTGGGSDTQYF.

The chain uses TRBV5-1 and TRBJ2-5, with D perhaps given as TRBD1 or TRBD2 (7 bases each). This CDR3 region has 15 residues. V was trimmed by 3 bases and J by 5 bases, leaving 17 bases between them. Looked up from germline, CDR1 is SGHRS and CDR2 is YFSETQ. CDR3 region: CASSSGRGLFETQYF. The CDR3 region has the DNA TGCGCCAGCAGCTCGGGGAGGGGGCTTTTTGAGACCCAGTACTTC.

This chain links TRBV5-1 with TRBJ2-5; TRBD2 matches at 12 bases. The CDR3 has 15 residues. V gave up 5 bases and J gave up 2 bases; unmatched junction bases: 4. Germline CDR1 is SGHRS and CDR2 is YFSETQ. CDR3 DNA: TGCGCCAGCAGAATACTAGCGGGAGGTCAAGAGACCCAGTACTTC. Its protein is CASRILAGGQETQYF.

This clone appeared a few times. The chain links TRBV4-3 to TRBJ2-1; 9 nucleotides match TRBD2. V dropped 0 bases and J dropped 13; count of bases not matched to a gene: 13. CDR3 size: 16 residues. Germline V gives CDR1 LGHNA, CDR2 YSLEER. In DNA, the CDR3 is TGCGCCAGCAGCCAAGATATCGGTAGCGGGAGCCGGAATCAGTTCTTC. Translated: CASSQDIGSGSRNQFF.

The chain recombines TRBV9 with TRBJ1-4; D gene unclear. V was clipped by 3 bases and J by 7 bases, with 7 bases between them. Per the germline V gene, CDR1 is SGDLS and CDR2 is YYNGEE. CDR3 length: 12 amino acids. DNA for the CDR3: TGTGCCAGCAGCGGGGCCGGTGAAAAACTGTTTTTT. Residues: CASSGAGEKLFF.

The chain uses TRBV9 and TRBJ2-5; 10 nucleotides match TRBD1. Losses at the gene ends were 2 bases for V and 2 bases for J; bases not matched to a gene: 6. Germline V CDR1 and CDR2: SGDLS, YYNGEE. The CDR3 has 16 residues. The CDR3 nucleotides read TGTGCCAGCAGCGTGGGGACAGGGGTTAATCAAGAGACCCAGTACTTC. Its protein product is CASSVGTGVNQETQYF.